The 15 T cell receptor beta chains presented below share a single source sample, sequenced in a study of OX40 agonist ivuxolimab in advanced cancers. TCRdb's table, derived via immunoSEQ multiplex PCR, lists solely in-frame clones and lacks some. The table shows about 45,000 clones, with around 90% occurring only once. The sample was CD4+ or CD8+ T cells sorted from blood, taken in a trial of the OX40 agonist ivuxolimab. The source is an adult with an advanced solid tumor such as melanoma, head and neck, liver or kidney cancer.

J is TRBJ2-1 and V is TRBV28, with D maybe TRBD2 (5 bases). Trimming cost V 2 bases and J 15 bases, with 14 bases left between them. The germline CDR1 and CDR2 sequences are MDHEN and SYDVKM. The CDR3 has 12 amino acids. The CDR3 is CASSLLSSYRFF. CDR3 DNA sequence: TGTGCCAGCAGTTTACTCTCTAGCTATCGGTTCTTC.

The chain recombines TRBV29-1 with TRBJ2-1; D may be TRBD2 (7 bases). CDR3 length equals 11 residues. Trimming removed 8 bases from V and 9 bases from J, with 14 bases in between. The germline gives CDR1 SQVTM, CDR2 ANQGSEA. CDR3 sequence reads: CSSRRGAEQFF. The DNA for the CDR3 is TGCAGCAGCAGACGGGGGGCTGAGCAGTTCTTC.

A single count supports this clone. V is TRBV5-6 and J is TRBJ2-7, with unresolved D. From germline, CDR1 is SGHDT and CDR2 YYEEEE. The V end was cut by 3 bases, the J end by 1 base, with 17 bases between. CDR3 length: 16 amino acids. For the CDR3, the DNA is TGTGCCAGCAGCTCGATAAAGAACCGCGAATCCTACGAGCAGTACTTC. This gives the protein CASSSIKNRESYEQYF.

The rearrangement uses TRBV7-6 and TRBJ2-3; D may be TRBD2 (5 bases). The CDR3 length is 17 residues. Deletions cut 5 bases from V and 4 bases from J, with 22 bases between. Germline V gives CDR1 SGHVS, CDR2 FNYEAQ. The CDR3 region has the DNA TGTGCCAGCAGCGTCTCCCGCCTAGCATCACGCGCAGATACGCAGTATTTT. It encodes CASSVSRLASRADTQYF.

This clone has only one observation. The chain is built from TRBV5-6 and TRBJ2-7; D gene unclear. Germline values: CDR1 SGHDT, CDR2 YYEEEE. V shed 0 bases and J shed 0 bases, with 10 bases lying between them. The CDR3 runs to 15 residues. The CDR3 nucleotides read TGTGCCAGCAGCTTGGCAGGTCTTCTCTCCTACGAGCAGTACTTC. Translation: CASSLAGLLSYEQYF.

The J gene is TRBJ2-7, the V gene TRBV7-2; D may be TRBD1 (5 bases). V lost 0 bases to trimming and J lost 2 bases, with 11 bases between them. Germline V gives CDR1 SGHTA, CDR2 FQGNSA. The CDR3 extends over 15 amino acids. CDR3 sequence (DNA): TGTGCCAGCAGCTTAGCTCAGGGTTTAGCCTACGAGCAGTACTTC. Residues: CASSLAQGLAYEQYF.

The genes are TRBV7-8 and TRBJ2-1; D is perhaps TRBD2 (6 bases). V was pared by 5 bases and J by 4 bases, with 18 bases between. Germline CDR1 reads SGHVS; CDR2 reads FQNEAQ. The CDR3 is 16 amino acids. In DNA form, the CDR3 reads TGTGCCAGCAGCCCTCGCAGGGTAGCGGTATACAATGAGCAGTTCTTC. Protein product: CASSPRRVAVYNEQFF.

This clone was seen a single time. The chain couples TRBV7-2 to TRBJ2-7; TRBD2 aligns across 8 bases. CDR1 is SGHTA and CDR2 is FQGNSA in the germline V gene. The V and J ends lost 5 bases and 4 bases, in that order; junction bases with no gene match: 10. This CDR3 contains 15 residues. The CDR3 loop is CASSGFSGGSYEQYF. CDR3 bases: TGTGCCAGCAGCGGGTTCAGCGGGGGAAGTTACGAGCAGTACTTC.

This CDR3 is CASSIDTGQDRTNYGYTF. DNA for the CDR3: TGTGCCAGTAGTATAGATACCGGACAGGATAGAACTAACTATGGCTACACCTTC. This chain uses TRBV19 with TRBJ1-2; 7 bases agree with TRBD1. Trimming took 0 bases from V and 0 from J; bases not matched to a gene: 10. The CDR3 is 18 amino acids. CDR1 is LNHDA and CDR2 is SQIVND in the germline V gene (reference sequence).

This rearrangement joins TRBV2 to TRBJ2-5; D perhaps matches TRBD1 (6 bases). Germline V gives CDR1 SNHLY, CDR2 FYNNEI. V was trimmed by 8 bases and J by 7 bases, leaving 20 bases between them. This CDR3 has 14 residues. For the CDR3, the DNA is TGTGCCAGCTCGCAGGGCCGCTCCAGGGGGACCCAGTACTTC. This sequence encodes CASSQGRSRGTQYF.

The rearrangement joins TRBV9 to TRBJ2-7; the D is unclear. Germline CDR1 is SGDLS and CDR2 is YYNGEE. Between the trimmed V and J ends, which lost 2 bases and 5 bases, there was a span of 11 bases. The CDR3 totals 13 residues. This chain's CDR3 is CASSVGRSNEQYF. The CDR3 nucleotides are TGTGCCAGCAGCGTTGGTAGGTCCAACGAGCAGTACTTC.

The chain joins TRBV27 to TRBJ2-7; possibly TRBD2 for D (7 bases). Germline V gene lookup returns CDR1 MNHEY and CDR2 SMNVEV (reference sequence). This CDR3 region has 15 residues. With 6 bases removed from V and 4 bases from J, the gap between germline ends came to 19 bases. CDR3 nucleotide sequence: TGTGCCAGCAGCCCTTATGGGGGGGCGACGTACGAGCAGTACTTC. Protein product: CASSPYGGATYEQYF.

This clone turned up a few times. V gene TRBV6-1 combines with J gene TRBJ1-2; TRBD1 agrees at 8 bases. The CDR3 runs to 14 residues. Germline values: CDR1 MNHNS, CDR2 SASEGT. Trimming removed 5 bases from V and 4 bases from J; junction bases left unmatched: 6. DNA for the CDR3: TGTGCCAGCAGTCCTGGGACAGGAGCCTATGGCTACACCTTC. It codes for CASSPGTGAYGYTF.

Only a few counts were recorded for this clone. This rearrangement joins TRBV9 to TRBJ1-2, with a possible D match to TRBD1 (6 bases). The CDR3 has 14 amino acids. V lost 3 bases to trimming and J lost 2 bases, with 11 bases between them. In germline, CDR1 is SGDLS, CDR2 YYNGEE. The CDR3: CASSGGGKNYGYTF. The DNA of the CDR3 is TGTGCCAGCAGCGGAGGGGGTAAAAACTATGGCTACACCTTC.

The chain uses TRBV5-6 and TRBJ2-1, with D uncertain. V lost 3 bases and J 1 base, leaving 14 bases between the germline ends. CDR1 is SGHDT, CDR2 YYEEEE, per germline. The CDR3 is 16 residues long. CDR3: CASSSLPGSSYNEQFF. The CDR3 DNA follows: TGTGCCAGCAGCTCCCTCCCGGGTTCGTCCTACAATGAGCAGTTCTTC. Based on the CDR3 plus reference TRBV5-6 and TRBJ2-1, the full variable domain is DAGVTQSPTHLIKTRGQQVTLRCSPKSGHDTVSWYQQALGQGPQFIFQYYEEEERQRGNFPDRFSGHQFPNYSSELNVNALLLGDSALYLCASSSLPGSSYNEQFFGPGTRLTVL.